Sequencing of this T cell receptor beta chain was carried out in a study of human T cells and chemical hapten exposure. Study summary: Per-sample TCR yields varied mainly from small pooled library volume differences. Study results and limitations: The donor cohort had alopecia, so its immune response may not match that of healthy people. Controls had significantly fewer large CDR3 similarity clusters than were formed by expanded TCRs.

The study used a library that attached unique molecular identifiers to individual cDNA molecules. One entry per CDR3 protein results from TCRdb running MiXCR on the RACE reads. The table records a few hundred thousand distinct CDR3 sequences, around 6% of them present only once. CDR1 is MNHEY and CDR2 is SVGEGT in the germline V gene. This CDR3 contains 17 residues. Trimming left V 0 bases short and J 0 bases short, with 12 bases between. This clonotype has just a few counts. The target antigen is unknown. Time point denoted: patch test 2, 6 weeks after DPC sensitization. Stated treatment: therapeutic diphenylcyclopropenone sensitization with weekly scalp DPC.

Here the sequenced sample was whole blood, taken in connection with sensitization to the hapten diphenylcyclopropenone (DPC). V usage is TRBV6-2 or TRBV6-3 and J usage is TRBJ2-1; D may be TRBD1 (6 bases). The TCR comes from a woman between 18 and 30 years old with alopecia areata. Some clones in this sample may be carry-over from other donors' samples. CDR3: CASSYSKGHLSYNEQFF. DNA of the CDR3: TGTGCCAGCAGTTACTCGAAGGGACATCTCTCCTACAATGAGCAGTTCTTC.